The 7 T cell receptor gamma chains below were found in one sample sequenced in a study of gamma delta lymphoproliferative disorders and STAT genes. TCRdb re-called clones from the multiplex PCR reads using CATT. The sample carries roughly 1,600 gamma-chain clones, less than 10% recorded once. PBMCs from patients and controls supplied the genomic DNA for sequencing. The sequencing sample was made of blood. Every receptor here comes from a human donor in good health.

In this sample, this clone is medium-sized (0.01 to 0.1%). J is TRGJ1 or TRGJ2 and V is TRGV11. Because TCRdb records no J gene, it was assigned here through a match of the DNA to germline. TRGV11 counts as an open reading frame of uncertain function. With V trimmed by 0 bases and J by 2 bases, 1 base remained unmatched. This CDR3 is 14 amino acids long. The CDR3 coding sequence is TGTGCCTGCTGGATTAGGCACTATTATTATAAGAAACTCTTT. Residues: CACWIRHYYYKKLF.

This clone is labeled as medium-sized. The chain employs TRGV5 and TRGJ1 or TRGJ2. The J gene was missing in TCRdb and was found by matching the end of the DNA to germline. CDR1 and CDR2 (germline): VINAFY, YDVSNSKD. The CDR3 is made up of 14 amino acids. The J segment lost 2 bases and the V segment lost 5 bases, leaving 9 bases of the junction unmatched. The CDR3 sequence is CATWGRIHYYKKLF. CDR3 bases: TGTGCCACCTGGGGACGAATTCATTATTATAAGAAACTCTTT.

Judged by abundance, this clone is medium-sized. The rearrangement joins TRGV9 to TRGJP. TCRdb lists no J gene, so it was determined here by aligning the DNA to germline. The J segment lost 7 bases and the V segment lost 2 bases, leaving 5 bases of the junction unmatched. CDR3 size: 16 residues. The V gene's germline CDR1 is GITISATS and CDR2 ISYDGTV (reference sequence). CDR3 DNA: TGTGCCTTGTGGGAGGGTATGGAGTTGGGCAAAAAAATCAAGGTATTT. Protein product: CALWEGMELGKKIKVF.

This clone is medium-sized. CDR3 nucleotides: TGTGCCACCTGGGACAGGCAGAATTATTATAAGAAACTCTTT. Protein product: CATWDRQNYYKKLF. The J gene is TRGJ1 or TRGJ2, the V gene TRGV3. The J gene, left out of TCRdb, was set here by checking the DNA against germline. This CDR3 spans 14 amino acids. Germline V gene lookup returns CDR1 VTNTFY and CDR2 YDVSTARD (reference sequence). J was trimmed by 0 bases and V by 0 bases; bases with no gene match: 2.

This clone is medium-sized in the sample. TRGV9 is the V gene, and the J gene was not called. The CDR3 is 13 residues long. Germline assignment: CDR1 GITISATS and CDR2 ISYDGTV (reference sequence). CDR3 region: CALWEVHWYLALF. Written as DNA, the CDR3 is TGTGCCTTGTGGGAGGTGCATTGGTATTTGGCGCTCTTT.

This clone is termed large. The chain combines TRGV4 with TRGJ1 or TRGJ2. No J gene is reported in TCRdb; it was inferred here by comparing the DNA with germline. This CDR3 has 13 residues. Germline V gene lookup returns CDR1 EGSTGY and CDR2 YDSYTSSV. V trimming: 6 bases; J trimming: 3 bases; junction bases outside the gene matches: 8. The CDR3 DNA is TGTGCCACCTGGCTTTACGTTTATTATAAGAAACTCTTT. Translating gives CATWLYVYYKKLF.

This clone is termed medium-sized. The chain combines TRGV8 with TRGJ1 or TRGJ2. The J gene, not given by TCRdb, was assigned here from a germline match of the nucleotide sequence. Per germline, CDR1 VENAVY and CDR2 YDSYNSRV. J lost 0 bases, V lost 4 bases, and 3 bases had no gene match. The CDR3 runs 13 residues. The CDR3 sequence is CATWDKNYYKKLF. Written as DNA, the CDR3 is TGTGCCACCTGGGACAAGAATTATTATAAGAAACTCTTT.